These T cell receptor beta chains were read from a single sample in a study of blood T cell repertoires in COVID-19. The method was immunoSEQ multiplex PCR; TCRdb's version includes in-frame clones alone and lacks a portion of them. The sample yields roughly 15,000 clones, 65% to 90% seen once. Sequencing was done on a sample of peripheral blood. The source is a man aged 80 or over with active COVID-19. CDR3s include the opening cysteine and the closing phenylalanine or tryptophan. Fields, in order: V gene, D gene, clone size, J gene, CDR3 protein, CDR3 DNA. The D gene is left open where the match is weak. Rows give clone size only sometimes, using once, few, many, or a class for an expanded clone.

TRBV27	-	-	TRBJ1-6	CASAPWGRSGSPLHF	TGTGCCAGCGCTCCTTGGGGGAGGTCTGGTTCACCCCTCCACTTT
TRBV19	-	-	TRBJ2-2	CASSWRLESGELFF	TGTGCCAGTAGTTGGCGACTAGAGTCCGGGGAGCTGTTTTTT
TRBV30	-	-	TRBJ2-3	CAYIPTAYPTDTQYF	TGTGCCTACATACCGACAGCCTACCCCACAGATACGCAGTATTTT
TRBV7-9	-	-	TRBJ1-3	CASSLGQGRSGNTIYF	TGTGCCAGCAGCTTAGGCCAGGGCCGCTCTGGAAACACCATATATTTT
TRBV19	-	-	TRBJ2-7	CASTMHGGHGLVRTPYEQYF	TGTGCCAGTACCATGCATGGGGGGCACGGACTAGTCCGAACCCCCTACGAGCAGTACTTC
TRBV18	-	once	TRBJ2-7	CASSFKEGAGEQYF	TGTGCCAGCTCCTTTAAGGAGGGGGCGGGTGAGCAGTACTTC
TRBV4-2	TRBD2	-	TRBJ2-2	CASSQGLAGVIVGELFF	TGTGCCAGCAGCCAAGGACTAGCGGGAGTGATCGTCGGGGAGCTGTTTTTT
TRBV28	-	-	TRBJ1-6	CASGTTNSPLHF	TGTGCCAGCGGCACTACCAATTCACCCCTCCACTTT
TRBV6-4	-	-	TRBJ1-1	CASSSIWGQPNTEAFF	TGTGCCAGCAGTTCGATCTGGGGGCAGCCGAACACTGAAGCTTTCTTT
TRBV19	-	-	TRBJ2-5	CASSSSGETQYF	TGTGCCAGTAGCTCGAGCGGGGAGACCCAGTACTTC
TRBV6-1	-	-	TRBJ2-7	CASSEALGGEQYF	TGTGCCAGCAGTGAAGCGCTTGGGGGGGAGCAGTACTTC
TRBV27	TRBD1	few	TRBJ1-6	CASRDRHSPLHF	TGTGCCAGCAGGGACAGGCATTCACCCCTCCACTTT
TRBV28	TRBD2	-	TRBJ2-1	CASSLSRASGTTYNEQFF	TGTGCCAGCAGTTTGTCGCGCGCTAGCGGGACCACCTACAATGAGCAGTTCTTC
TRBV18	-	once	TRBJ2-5	CASSTGQETQYF	TGTGCCAGCTCAACGGGACAAGAGACCCAGTACTTC
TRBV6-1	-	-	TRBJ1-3	CASSEFPSSGAGNTIYF	TGTGCCAGCAGTGAATTCCCTTCTAGTGGCGCTGGAAACACCATATATTTT
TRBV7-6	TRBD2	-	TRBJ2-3	CASSILAGATDTQYF	TGTGCCAGCAGCATATTAGCGGGAGCCACAGATACGCAGTATTTT
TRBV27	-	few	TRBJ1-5	CASSFEAGSQPQHF	TGTGCCAGCAGTTTCGAGGCAGGGTCTCAGCCCCAGCATTTT
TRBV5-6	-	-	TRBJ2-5	CASSLGQTQETQYF	TGTGCCAGCAGCTTGGGACAGACTCAAGAGACCCAGTACTTC